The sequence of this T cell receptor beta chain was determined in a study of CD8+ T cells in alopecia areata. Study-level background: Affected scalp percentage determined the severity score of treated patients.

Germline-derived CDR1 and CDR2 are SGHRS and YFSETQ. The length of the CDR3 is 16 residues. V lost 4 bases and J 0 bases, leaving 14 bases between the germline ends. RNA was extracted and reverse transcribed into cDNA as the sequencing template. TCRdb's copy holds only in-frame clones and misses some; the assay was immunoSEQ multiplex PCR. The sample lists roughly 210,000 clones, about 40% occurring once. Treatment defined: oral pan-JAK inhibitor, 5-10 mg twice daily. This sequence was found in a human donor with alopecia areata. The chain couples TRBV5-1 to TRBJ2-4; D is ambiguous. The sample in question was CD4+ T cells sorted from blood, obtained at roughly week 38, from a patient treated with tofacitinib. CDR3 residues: CASSPDTALAKNIQYF. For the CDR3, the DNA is TGCGCCAGCAGCCCCGACACAGCTTTAGCCAAAAACATTCAGTACTTC.